This T cell receptor beta chain was recovered during a study of high-grade serous ovarian cancer treatment subgroups. Turning to the study itself: On average, approximately 14,000 reads and about 7,400 unique TCR beta rearrangements were obtained per sample. Regarding the study as a whole: Only CDR3 was analyzed; CDR1 and CDR2 were not. Same-patient tumor repertoires overlapped at roughly 0.095 to 0.85; different patients barely overlapped. Higher neoantigen levels went with greater TCR clonal relatedness.

The tumor samples were collected prior to definitive surgery or chemotherapy. Trimming left V 5 bases short and J 1 base short, with 12 bases between. The germline gives CDR1 SGDLS, CDR2 YYNGEE. CDR3 size: 14 residues. Measured with immunoSEQ multiplex PCR; TCRdb has only the in-frame clones, and not every one. This table has around 2,200 clones, 77% appearing once. A note on this clone: Antigen unknown.

The chain has TRBV9 and TRBJ2-5, with a tentative D call TRBD1 (6 bases). The receptor was derived from a human donor with high-grade serous ovarian cancer. Sequencing was done on a sample of tumor tissue. The CDR3 region has the DNA TGTGCCAGCAGGCCGGACAGCACCCAAGAGACCCAGTACTTC. This gives the protein CASRPDSTQETQYF.